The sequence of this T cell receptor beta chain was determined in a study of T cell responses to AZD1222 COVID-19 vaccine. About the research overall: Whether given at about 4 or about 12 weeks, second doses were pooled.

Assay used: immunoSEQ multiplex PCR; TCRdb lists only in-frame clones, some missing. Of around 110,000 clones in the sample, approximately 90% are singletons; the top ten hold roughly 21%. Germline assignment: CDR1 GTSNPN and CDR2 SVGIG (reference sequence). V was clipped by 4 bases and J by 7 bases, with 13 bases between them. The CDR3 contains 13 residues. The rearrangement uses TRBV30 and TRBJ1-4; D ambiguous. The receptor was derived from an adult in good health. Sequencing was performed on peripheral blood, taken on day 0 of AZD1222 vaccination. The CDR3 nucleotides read TGTGCCTGGAATTTAAGGTCTGGTGAAAAACTGTTTTTT. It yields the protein CAWNLRSGEKLFF.